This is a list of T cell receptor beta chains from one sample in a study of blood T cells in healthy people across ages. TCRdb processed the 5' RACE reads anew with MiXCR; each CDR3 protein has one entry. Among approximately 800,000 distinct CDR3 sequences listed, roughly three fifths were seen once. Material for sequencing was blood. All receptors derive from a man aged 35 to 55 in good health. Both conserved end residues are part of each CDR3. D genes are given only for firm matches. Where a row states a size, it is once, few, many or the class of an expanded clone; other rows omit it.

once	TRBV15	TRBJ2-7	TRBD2	TGTGCCACCAGCAGAACTCTAGCGGGAGGGTACAATGAGCAGTACTTC	CATSRTLAGGYNEQYF
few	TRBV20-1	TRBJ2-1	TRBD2	TGCAGTGCTAGAGCCCCCGGGGCGGGGGGGGAGTCCTACAATGAGCAGTTCTTC	CSARAPGAGGESYNEQFF
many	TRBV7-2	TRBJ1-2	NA	TGTGCCAGCAGCTCGGACACCTATGGCTACACCTTC	CASSSDTYGYTF
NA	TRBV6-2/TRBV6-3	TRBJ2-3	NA	TGTGCCAGCAGTCACCGTATCTTGTGGGACTCAGAAGGGGCAGATACGCAGTATTTT	CASSHRILWDSEGADTQYF
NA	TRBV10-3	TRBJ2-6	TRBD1	TGTGCCATCAGGCCGGGACAGGGAGCTCGAGGGGCCAACGTCCTGACTTTC	CAIRPGQGARGANVLTF
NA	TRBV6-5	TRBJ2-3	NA	TGTGCCAGCAGGCAGGGACCCCCCGGGGATACGCAGTATTTT	CASRQGPPGDTQYF
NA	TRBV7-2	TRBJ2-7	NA	TGTGCCAGCAGCTTATCGGCAGGGATCGAGCAGTACTTC	CASSLSAGIEQYF
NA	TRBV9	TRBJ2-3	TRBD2	TGTGCCAGCAGCGTCGGACTAGTGGGGCCCACAGATACGCAGTATTTT	CASSVGLVGPTDTQYF
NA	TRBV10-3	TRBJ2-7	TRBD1	TGTGCCATCAAGCCGGGACAGGGGGTATCCGAGCAGTACTTC	CAIKPGQGVSEQYF
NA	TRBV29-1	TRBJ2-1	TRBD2	TGCAGCGTTGACGGGACTAGGTTTGACAATGAGCAGTTCTTC	CSVDGTRFDNEQFF
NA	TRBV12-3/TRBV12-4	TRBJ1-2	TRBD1	TGTGCCAGCAGTGGGGACAGGGGGGGCTATGGCCACACCTTC	CASSGDRGGYGHTF
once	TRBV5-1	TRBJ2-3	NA	TGCGCCAGCAGCCCCGGGCGGGCGGGCGTAGGAGATACGCAGTATTTT	CASSPGRAGVGDTQYF
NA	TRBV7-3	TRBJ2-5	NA	TGTGCCAGCAGCAAAGGGAGCCAAGAGACCCAGTACTTC	CASSKGSQETQYF
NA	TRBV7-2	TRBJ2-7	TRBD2	TGTGCCAGCAGCTTAGGGGGACCTTCGAGCGGGAGATACGAGCAGTACTTC	CASSLGGPSSGRYEQYF
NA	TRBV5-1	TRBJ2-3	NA	TGCGCCAGCAGCTTGGGAGCTGGGACCGATTTCACAGATACGCAGTATTTT	CASSLGAGTDFTDTQYF
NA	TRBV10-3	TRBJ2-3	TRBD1	TGTGCCATTAGAAGGGACAGAAGCACAGATACGCAGTATTTT	CAIRRDRSTDTQYF
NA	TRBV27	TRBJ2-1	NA	TGTGCCAGCAGTCCCCGTATGAGCTCCTACAATGAGCAGTTCTTC	CASSPRMSSYNEQFF
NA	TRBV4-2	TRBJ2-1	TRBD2	TGTGCCAGCAGCCAAGGTCGTCTAGCGGGCCCTGATGAGCAGTTCTTC	CASSQGRLAGPDEQFF
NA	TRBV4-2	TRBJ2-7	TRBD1	TGTGCCAGCAGCCCCTGGGACAGGAGCTCCTACGAGCAGTACTTC	CASSPWDRSSYEQYF
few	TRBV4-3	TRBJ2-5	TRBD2	TGCGCCAGCAGCCAAGCGGGACTAGGAGAGACCCAGTACTTC	CASSQAGLGETQYF
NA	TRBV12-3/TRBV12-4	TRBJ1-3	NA	TGTGCCAGCAGCCCGGGTGGCTCTGGAAACACCATATATTTT	CASSPGGSGNTIYF
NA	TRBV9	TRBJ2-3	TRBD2	TGTGCCAGCAGCGATTCGTTGACTAGCGGGAGAGGGGCAGATACGCAGTATTTT	CASSDSLTSGRGADTQYF
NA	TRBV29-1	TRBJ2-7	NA	TGCAGCGTTGAAGATCTAGGTGAGCAGTACTTC	CSVEDLGEQYF
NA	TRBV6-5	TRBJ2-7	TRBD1	TGTGCCAGCAGCCTACGACAGGGGTACTACGAGCAGTACTTC	CASSLRQGYYEQYF